This T cell receptor beta chain was documented in a study of identical twins. Unique molecular identifiers were present on the cDNA, and a universal primer site came from template switching. TCRdb ran MiXCR on the 5' RACE reads and lists one entry per CDR3 protein. Of under 400,000 distinct CDR3 sequences in the sample, around 9% were seen once. There are a few counts of this clonotype. What it binds is unknown. Healthy Caucasians, and only they, were the donors. Broader study findings: A lower insertion count was a feature of abundant cord blood beta clonotypes, with no such feature in memory repertoires.

The ends lost 4 bases at V and 13 bases at J; junction bases unmatched: 1. The CDR3 totals 11 residues. In germline, CDR1 is SGHAT, CDR2 FQDESV (reference sequence). The sample consisted of naive T cells sorted from blood. The gene calls are TRBV11-1 and TRBJ2-1; 10 nucleotides align to TRBD2. The sequence was collected from a woman in her forties or fifties in good health. This CDR3 is CASSSSGSQFF. The CDR3 nucleotides read TGTGCCAGCAGCTCTAGCGGGAGCCAGTTCTTC.